These T cell receptor beta chains were read from a single sample in a study of Graves' ophthalmopathy and Graves' hyperthyroidism. TCRdb redid the calling of the multiplex PCR reads with MiXCR, one entry per CDR3 protein. The sample records 35,000 to 45,000 distinct CDR3 sequences, about 50% being singletons. The sequenced sample consisted of peripheral blood. All receptors come from an adult woman with stable Graves' hyperthyroidism. Both conserved end residues are part of each CDR3. A D gene is named only where the DNA matches it firmly. Size values are once, few and many counts, or a class for expanded clones, and some rows have none.

D gene	V gene	J gene	clone size	CDR3 DNA	CDR3 protein
TRBD1	TRBV19	TRBJ1-1	many	TGTGCCAGTAGTCTCGGACAGGGGGGAGGAAACACTGAAGCTTTCTTT	CASSLGQGGGNTEAFF
-	TRBV14	TRBJ2-7	many	TGTGCCAGCAGCCAAGGACCGTCCCCCGTCGAGCAGTACTTC	CASSQGPSPVEQYF
TRBD2	TRBV4-1	TRBJ2-7	-	TGCGCCAGCAGCCAAGTAGGACTAGCGGAGTCCTACGAGCAGTACTTC	CASSQVGLAESYEQYF
TRBD2	TRBV7-2	TRBJ2-7	-	TGTGCCAGCAACCCAGCCGGGACTAGCGGGGGACGCGAGCAGTACTTC	CASNPAGTSGGREQYF
-	TRBV19	TRBJ1-3	many	TGTGCCAGTAGTATAGATGGACAGTCTGGAAACACCATATATTTT	CASSIDGQSGNTIYF
TRBD1	TRBV25-1	TRBJ1-2	-	TGTGCCAGCAGTGACCCACGGCCGGGACAGGGGCATGGCTACACCTTC	CASSDPRPGQGHGYTF
TRBD2	TRBV20-1	TRBJ2-7	-	TGCAGTGCTAGGACTAGCGGGAGCCAGTACTTC	CSARTSGSQYF
TRBD1	TRBV5-1	TRBJ1-2	-	TGCGCCAGCAGCTTGGAGGGGGCAGGAAACACCTTC	CASSLEGAGNTF
-	TRBV28	TRBJ1-2	-	TGTGCCAGCAGTCAATCTAGCGGGATGAGCTACACCTTC	CASSQSSGMSYTF
-	TRBV5-1	TRBJ2-2	many	TGCGCCAGCAGCTTGGAAGGTCCCGGGGAGCTGTTTTTT	CASSLEGPGELFF
-	TRBV6-5	TRBJ1-4	many	TGTGCCAGCAGAAAGTGGGGGGTCAAGCCTAATGAAAAACTGTTTTTT	CASRKWGVKPNEKLFF
TRBD1	TRBV6-5	TRBJ1-5	many	TGTGCCAGCAGTTACTCAGGGGGCGGCGATCAGCCCCAGCATTTT	CASSYSGGGDQPQHF
TRBD1	TRBV5-5	TRBJ2-3	many	TGTGCCAGCAGCTTCCGGGGACAGGGCGGCACAGATACGCAGTATTTT	CASSFRGQGGTDTQYF
TRBD2	TRBV20-1	TRBJ2-2	-	TGCAGTGCTAGAGATCGGCGCGGGAGGTTCAACGGGGAGCTGTTTTTT	CSARDRRGRFNGELFF
-	TRBV7-9	TRBJ2-3	many	TGTGCCACTCTGGAGGGGTCAGCAGATACGCAGTATTTT	CATLEGSADTQYF
TRBD1	TRBV7-2	TRBJ1-2	-	TGCGCCAGCAGCTCGGGACAGGGTCATGGGGGCTACACCTTC	CASSSGQGHGGYTF
TRBD1	TRBV20-1	TRBJ1-3	-	TGCAGTGCTGATCCGGGACAGGGGTCTGGAAACACCATATATTTT	CSADPGQGSGNTIYF
-	TRBV20-1	TRBJ2-7	once	TGCAGTGCTAGAGCGACAGGCTACGAGCAGTACTTC	CSARATGYEQYF
TRBD1	TRBV7-9	TRBJ2-7	many	TGTGCCAGCAGCTCAAACCCCGGGACAGGGGGCCACGAGCAGTACTTC	CASSSNPGTGGHEQYF
TRBD2	TRBV20-1	TRBJ2-5	-	TGCAGTGCTTCGGGACTAGCGGGGGGACCCCAAGAGACCCAGTACTTC	CSASGLAGGPQETQYF
TRBD1	TRBV9	TRBJ1-1	-	TGTGCCAGCAGCGCAGGGACAGGGGATACTGAAGCTTTCTTT	CASSAGTGDTEAFF
TRBD1	TRBV20-1	TRBJ1-6	few	TGCAGTGCTTCGTCCGTTTCGGGACAGGGGGCGAATTCACCCCTCCACTTT	CSASSVSGQGANSPLHF
TRBD1	TRBV7-8	TRBJ2-7	-	TGTGCCAGCAGCCCGGGGACAGGGACTCGCTACGAGCAGTACTTC	CASSPGTGTRYEQYF
-	TRBV19	TRBJ1-1	-	TGTGCCAGTAGTATTGGGACCGCAACTGAAGCTTTCTTT	CASSIGTATEAFF
TRBD2	TRBV5-1	TRBJ2-7	-	TGCGCCAGCAGCTTGGGGACTAGCGGGTGGGAGCAGTACTTC	CASSLGTSGWEQYF
-	TRBV10-3	TRBJ2-7	-	TGTGCCATCAGTGGACAGGACCAATACGAGCAGTACTTC	CAISGQDQYEQYF
-	TRBV7-2	TRBJ1-4	-	TGTGCCAGCAGCTTAGAAGCGGAAAAACTGTTTTTT	CASSLEAEKLFF
-	TRBV10-3	TRBJ2-7	-	TGTGCCATCAGTGAAGGAGGGACCGGCGAGCAGTACTTC	CAISEGGTGEQYF
TRBD1	TRBV11-2	TRBJ2-5	-	TGTGCCAGCAGCAGCCGGGACAGGGTCGGGACCCAGTACTTC	CASSSRDRVGTQYF
-	TRBV4-2	TRBJ2-7	many	TGTGCCAGCAGCCAAGTATCCGGCCGCTCCTACGAGCAGTACTTC	CASSQVSGRSYEQYF
-	TRBV20-1	TRBJ2-7	-	TGCAGCGCTAGAGATGCCTCGCGCCTAAGCACCTACGATCAGTACTTC	CSARDASRLSTYDQYF
TRBD2	TRBV15	TRBJ2-7	-	TGTGCCACCAGCAGAGGGCTAGCGGGCACCTACGAGCAGTACTTC	CATSRGLAGTYEQYF
-	TRBV20-1	TRBJ1-2	few	TGCAGTGCCCCCAACTATGGCTACACCTTC	CSAPNYGYTF
TRBD1	TRBV20-1	TRBJ1-2	many	TGCAGTGCTAGACAAACAGGGGTTGGCTACACCTTC	CSARQTGVGYTF
-	TRBV6-1	TRBJ1-2	many	TGTGCCAGCAGTAGGGACGGGGATAACTATGGCTACACCTTC	CASSRDGDNYGYTF
TRBD1	TRBV29-1	TRBJ1-1	-	TGCAGCTTTGCCCAGGGGGCCGTCACGAACACTGAAGCTTTCTTT	CSFAQGAVTNTEAFF
-	TRBV2	TRBJ1-1	-	TGTGCCAGCGAGGGGGGGGGGAACACTGAAGCTTTCTTT	CASEGGGNTEAFF
TRBD2	TRBV5-1	TRBJ2-5	few	TGCGCCAGCAGCTCACTAGCGGGAGAGACCCAGTACTTC	CASSSLAGETQYF
-	TRBV19	TRBJ1-6	-	TGTGCCAGTAGTTCTTGGACCTTTTCACCCCTCCACTTT	CASSSWTFSPLHF
TRBD1	TRBV6-1	TRBJ1-5	many	TGTGCCAGCAGGACAGGGGATCAGCCCCAGCATTTT	CASRTGDQPQHF
TRBD2	TRBV20-1	TRBJ2-5	-	TGCAGTGCTAGAGATTGGGCTAGCGGGAAGGCAGAGACCCAGTACTTC	CSARDWASGKAETQYF
TRBD2	TRBV7-2	TRBJ2-5	-	TGTGCCAGCAGTCCCGGGAGGACAGAGACCCAGTACTTC	CASSPGRTETQYF
-	TRBV29-1	TRBJ1-2	few	TGCAGCGTGGTTGACAGTCTGCTCCTCTATGGCTACACCTTC	CSVVDSLLLYGYTF
TRBD1	TRBV7-2	TRBJ1-1	once	TGTGCCAGCAGCTTCGCGACAGGGACGGAAGCTTTCTTT	CASSFATGTEAFF
-	TRBV20-1	TRBJ1-4	-	TGCAGTGCGGAACCGGGATTGTACGAAAAACTGTTTTTT	CSAEPGLYEKLFF
TRBD1	TRBV20-1	TRBJ1-5	many	TGCAGTGCTAGAGATGCCGGGACAGCCGGCAATCAGCCCCAGCATTTT	CSARDAGTAGNQPQHF
-	TRBV24-1	TRBJ1-2	many	TGTGCCACCAGTGAGGGGGGACTTAACTATGGCTACACCTTC	CATSEGGLNYGYTF
TRBD1	TRBV13	TRBJ2-7	-	TGTGCCAGCAGCCCCGGGACAGGCTACGAGCAGTACTTC	CASSPGTGYEQYF
-	TRBV7-9	TRBJ1-1	-	-	CASSFYICSARAGGRAEAFF